The entry below describes one T cell receptor (beta chain). This entry is derived from a study of blood T cell repertoires in COVID-19. Profiled with immunoSEQ multiplex PCR; TCRdb holds only in-frame clones, not every one. The table has a few hundred thousand clones, 86% seen once. This CDR3 spans 13 amino acids. Deletions cut 5 bases from V and 1 base from J, with 7 bases between. Per the germline V gene, CDR1 is SGHTA and CDR2 is FQGNSA. The sequence derives from a woman aged 50 to 60 with acute or convalescent COVID-19. The J gene is TRBJ2-3, the V gene TRBV7-2; TRBD1 is a possible D gene (6 bases). The sample consisted of peripheral blood. The CDR3 DNA reads TGTGCCAGCAGCCGACAGGGCACAGATACGCAGTATTTT. As protein: CASSRQGTDTQYF.